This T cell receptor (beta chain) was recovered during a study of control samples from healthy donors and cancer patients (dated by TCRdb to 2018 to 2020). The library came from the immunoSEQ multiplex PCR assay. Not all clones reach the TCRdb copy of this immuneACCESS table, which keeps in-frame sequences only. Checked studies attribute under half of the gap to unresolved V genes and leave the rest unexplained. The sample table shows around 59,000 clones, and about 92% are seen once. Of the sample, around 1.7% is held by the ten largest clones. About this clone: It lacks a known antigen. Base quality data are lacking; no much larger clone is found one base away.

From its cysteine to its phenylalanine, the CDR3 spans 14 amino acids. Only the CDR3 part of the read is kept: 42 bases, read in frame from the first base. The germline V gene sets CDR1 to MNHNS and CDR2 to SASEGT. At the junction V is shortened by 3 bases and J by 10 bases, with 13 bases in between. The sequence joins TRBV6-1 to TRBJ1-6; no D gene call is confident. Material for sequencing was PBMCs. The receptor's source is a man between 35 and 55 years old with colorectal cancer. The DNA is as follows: TGTGCCAGCAGTGAGAGTGGGAGAGGATCACCCCTCCACTTT. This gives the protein CASSESGRGSPLHF.